This T cell receptor (beta chain) was captured in a study of identical twins' blood T cells. This clonotype was observed a handful of times. Germline V gene lookup returns CDR1 MNHEY and CDR2 SVGAGI. V dropped 5 bases and J dropped 8; count of bases not matched to a gene: 5. This CDR3 spans 13 amino acids. Each TCR cDNA library carried sample-specific barcodes on both ends. From the 5' RACE reads, TCRdb called clonotypes with MiXCR, one entry per CDR3 protein. The sample holds 350,000 to 450,000 distinct CDR3 sequences; over 25% are singletons and the top ten take roughly 6.1%. The source material was PBMCs. The chain couples TRBV6-5 to TRBJ1-1; 10 positions match TRBD1. This clonotype was obtained from a woman aged 18-49 years in good health. The CDR3 DNA reads TGTGCCAGCAGTCGGGGACAGGGGTCCGAAGCTTTCTTT. Its protein product is CASSRGQGSEAFF.